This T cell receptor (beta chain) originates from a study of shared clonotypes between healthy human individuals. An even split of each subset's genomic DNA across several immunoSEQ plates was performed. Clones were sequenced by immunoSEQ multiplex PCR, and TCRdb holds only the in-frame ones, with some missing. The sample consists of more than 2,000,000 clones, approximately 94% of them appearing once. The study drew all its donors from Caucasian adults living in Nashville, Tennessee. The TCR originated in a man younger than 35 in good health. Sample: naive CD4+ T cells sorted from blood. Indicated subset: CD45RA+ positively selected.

CDR3: CASSSGPERTYEQYF. The CDR3 DNA reads TGTGCCAGCAGCTCGGGACCGGAGCGCACCTACGAGCAGTACTTC. The chain couples TRBV9 to TRBJ2-7; either TRBD1 or TRBD2 may supply D (5 bases each). There are 15 residues in the CDR3. Trimming took off 4 bases at V and 2 bases at J, with 16 bases between the two ends. CDR1 and CDR2 (germline): SGDLS, YYNGEE.